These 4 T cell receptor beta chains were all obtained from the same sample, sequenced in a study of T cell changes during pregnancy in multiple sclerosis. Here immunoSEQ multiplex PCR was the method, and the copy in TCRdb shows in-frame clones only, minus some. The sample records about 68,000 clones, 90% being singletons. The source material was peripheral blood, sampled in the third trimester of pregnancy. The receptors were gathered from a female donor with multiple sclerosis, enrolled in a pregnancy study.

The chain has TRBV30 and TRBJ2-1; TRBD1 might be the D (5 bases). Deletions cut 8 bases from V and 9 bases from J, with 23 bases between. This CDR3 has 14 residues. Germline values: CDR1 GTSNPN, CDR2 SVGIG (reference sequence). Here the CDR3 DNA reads TGTGCCCGTAACTACCGAACCCTAGGGGTTGAGCAGTTCTTC. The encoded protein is CARNYRTLGVEQFF.

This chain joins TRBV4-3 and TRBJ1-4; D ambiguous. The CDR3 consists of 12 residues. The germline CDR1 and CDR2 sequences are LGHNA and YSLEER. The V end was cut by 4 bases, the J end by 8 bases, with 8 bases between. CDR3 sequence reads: CASSPFGEKLFF. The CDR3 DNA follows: TGCGCCAGCAGCCCCTTCGGGGAAAAACTGTTTTTT.

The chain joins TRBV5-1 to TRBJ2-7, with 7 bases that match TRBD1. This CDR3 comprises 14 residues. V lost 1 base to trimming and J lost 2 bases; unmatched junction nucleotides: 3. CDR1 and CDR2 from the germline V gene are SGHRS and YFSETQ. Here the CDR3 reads CASSLPGGTYEQYF. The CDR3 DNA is TGCGCCAGCAGCTTGCCAGGGGGTACCTACGAGCAGTACTTC.

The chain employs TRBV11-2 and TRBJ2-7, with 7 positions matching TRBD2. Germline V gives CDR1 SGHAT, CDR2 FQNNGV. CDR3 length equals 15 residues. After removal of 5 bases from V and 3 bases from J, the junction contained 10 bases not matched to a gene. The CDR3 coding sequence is TGTGCCAGCAGCCGGGGGGAGACTACCCTCTACGAGCAGTACTTC. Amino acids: CASSRGETTLYEQYF.